The following is a T cell receptor (beta chain) sequence with its context. These data belong to a study of blood T cell repertoires in COVID-19. Measured with immunoSEQ multiplex PCR; TCRdb has only the in-frame clones, and not every one. The repertoire holds hundreds of thousands of clones, with around 82% as singletons. CDR1 and CDR2 (germline): SGHKS, YYEKEE (reference sequence). The CDR3 spans 13 residues. Trimming took off 2 bases at V and 0 bases at J, with 6 bases between the two ends. The sample taken for sequencing was PBMCs or T cells enriched from blood (not recorded which). The chain uses TRBV5-5 and TRBJ2-7; D uncertain. The TCR comes from a woman in her forties with acute COVID-19. This CDR3 is CASSFESSYEQYF. The CDR3 DNA reads TGTGCCAGCAGCTTTGAGAGCTCCTACGAGCAGTACTTC.